This TCR beta chain was sequenced in a study of T cell responses to AZD1222 COVID-19 vaccine. Looking at the study overall: Pooling covered second doses at about 4 or about 12 weeks. Points from the study as a whole: Spike-wide coverage was observed for vaccine-associated CD4 TCRs, with dominant responses at 160-218 and 743-854. The donor cohort was predominantly white British with a female majority, and clonal diversity may have been underestimated.

The V end was cut by 8 bases, the J end by 5 bases, with 12 bases between. The germline V gene has CDR1 SNHLY and CDR2 FYNNEI. CDR3 size: 13 residues. Produced via immunoSEQ multiplex PCR; TCRdb's table is partial and in-frame only. The repertoire holds 200,000 or so clones, with roughly 93% as singletons. Remarks on this clone: What it recognizes is unknown.

The V gene is TRBV2, the J gene TRBJ2-2, with D possibly TRBD2 on 5 matching bases. Here the sequenced sample was peripheral blood, taken on day 0 of AZD1222 vaccination. This receptor was identified in an adult in good health. The CDR3 DNA reads TGTGCCAGCTCGTGGGGAGCTACCGGGGAGCTGTTTTTT. It is translated as CASSWGATGELFF.